The source of this T cell receptor beta chain is a study of blood T cell repertoires in COVID-19. The table came from immunoSEQ multiplex PCR; TCRdb's copy has only in-frame clones and leaves some out. The sample shows some 170,000 clones, roughly 80% of them seen only once. The CDR3 consists of 17 residues. The junction had 15 bases not matched to a gene; V was cut back by 3 bases and J by 7 bases. Germline assignment: CDR1 MDHEN and CDR2 SYDVKM. V gene TRBV28 combines with J gene TRBJ2-1, with TRBD2 identical over 7 bases. The source material was peripheral blood. The clonotype originates from a woman of 80 years or more with acute or convalescent COVID-19. The CDR3 region is CASSFFLRREQGNEQFF. CDR3 nucleotides: TGTGCCAGCAGTTTTTTCCTTAGGCGGGAGCAAGGGAATGAGCAGTTCTTC.